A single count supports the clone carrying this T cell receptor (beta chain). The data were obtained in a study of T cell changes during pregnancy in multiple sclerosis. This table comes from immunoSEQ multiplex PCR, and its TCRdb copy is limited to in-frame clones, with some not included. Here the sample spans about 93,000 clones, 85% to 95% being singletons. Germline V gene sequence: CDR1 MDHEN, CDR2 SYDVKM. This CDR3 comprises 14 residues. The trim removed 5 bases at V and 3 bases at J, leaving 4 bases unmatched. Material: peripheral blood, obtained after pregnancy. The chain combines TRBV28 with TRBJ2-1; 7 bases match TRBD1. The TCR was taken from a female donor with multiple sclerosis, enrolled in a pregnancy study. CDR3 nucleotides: TGTGCCAGCAGTACAAACAGGGGCTACAATGAGCAGTTCTTC. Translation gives CASSTNRGYNEQFF.